Listed here are 21 T cell receptor beta chains from one sample, sequenced in a study of T cell responses to AZD1222 COVID-19 vaccine. The repertoire was sequenced with immunoSEQ multiplex PCR; TCRdb's copy has only in-frame clones and lacks some. Of roughly 120,000 clones in the sample, roughly nine tenths were seen once. The starting material was peripheral blood, obtained on day 0 of AZD1222 vaccination. The receptors come from an adult in good health.

The rearrangement uses TRBV7-6 and TRBJ1-4; 8 positions match TRBD1. V gave up 5 bases and J gave up 8 bases; unmatched junction bases: 10. Germline CDR1 SGHVS, CDR2 FNYEAQ. The CDR3 extends over 15 amino acids. The CDR3 is CASSASGGAREKLFF. CDR3 coding DNA: TGTGCCAGCAGCGCTTCAGGGGGCGCGAGGGAAAAACTGTTTTTT. Full variable domain (rest looked up from reference TRBV7-6 and TRBJ1-4): GAGVSQSPRYKVTKRGQDVALRCDPISGHVSLYWYRQALGQGPEFLTYFNYEAQQDKSGLPNDRFSAERPEGSISTLTIQRTEQRDSAMYRCASSASGGAREKLFFGSGTQLSVL.

The chain couples TRBV20-1 to TRBJ1-5; maybe TRBD1 (6 bases). V lost 3 bases and J lost 7, with 19 bases in between. In germline, CDR1 is DFQATT, CDR2 SNEGSKA (reference sequence). The length of the CDR3 is 15 residues. DNA for the CDR3: TGCAGTGCTAGTCCCTCCATCGGGGGCTTCCAGCCCCAGCATTTT. Translation: CSASPSIGGFQPQHF.

The chain joins TRBV9 to TRBJ1-4; 7 positions agree with TRBD1. Germline V gives CDR1 SGDLS, CDR2 YYNGEE. V lost 4 bases and J lost 7; bases outside the gene matches: 10. This CDR3 comprises 15 residues. CDR3 sequence: CASSQGGGIGEKLFF. For the CDR3, the DNA is TGTGCCAGCAGCCAGGGGGGAGGGATAGGTGAAAAACTGTTTTTT. The entire variable domain, with the rest obtained from reference TRBV9 and TRBJ1-4, is as follows: DSGVTQTPKHLITATGQRVTLRCSPRSGDLSVYWYQQSLDQGLQFLIQYYNGEERAKGNILERFSAQQFPDLHSELNLSSLELGDSALYFCASSQGGGIGEKLFFGSGTQLSVL.

The J gene is TRBJ1-2, the V gene TRBV6-5, with D maybe TRBD1 (6 bases). V was clipped by 6 bases and J by 2 bases, with 10 bases between them. This CDR3 is 13 amino acids long. Germline V gene data show CDR1 as MNHEY and CDR2 as SVGAGI. CDR3 in amino acids: CASSSDRNYGYTF. DNA for the CDR3: TGTGCCAGCAGCTCGGACAGAAACTATGGCTACACCTTC.

The DNA of the CDR3 is TGTGCCAGTAGTCTGGCCGGGACACATTATGGCTACACCTTC. It specifies CASSLAGTHYGYTF. The chain joins TRBV19 to TRBJ1-2, with D possibly matching TRBD1 (6 bases). V lost 5 bases and J lost 5, with 15 bases in between. Per germline, CDR1 LNHDA and CDR2 SQIVND (reference sequence). The CDR3 is made up of 14 amino acids. Full variable domain (outside the CDR3, taken from reference TRBV19 and TRBJ1-2): DGGITQSPKYLFRKEGQNVTLSCEQNLNHDAMYWYRQDPGQGLRLIYYSQIVNDFQKGDIAEGYSVSREKKESFPLTVTSAQKNPTAFYLCASSLAGTHYGYTFGSGTRLTVV.

The J gene is TRBJ2-7, the V gene TRBV10-3; D is possibly TRBD2 (6 bases). The CDR3 totals 15 residues. Per germline, CDR1 ENHRY and CDR2 SYGVKD. Between the trimmed V and J ends, which lost 0 bases and 4 bases, there was a span of 13 bases. In DNA form, the CDR3 reads TGTGCCATCAGTGAGTCGGCAGCGGGCCCTTACGAGCAGTACTTC. It yields the protein CAISESAAGPYEQYF.

The chain carries TRBV19 and TRBJ1-5; TRBD1 agrees at 7 bases. CDR1 and CDR2 from the germline V gene are LNHDA and SQIVND (reference sequence). The length of the CDR3 is 16 residues. The V gene end was trimmed by 3 bases and the J gene end by 0 bases; junction bases not matched to a gene: 5. CDR3 sequence: CASSMAGTVSNQPQHF. CDR3 nucleotide sequence: TGTGCCAGTAGTATGGCCGGGACAGTTAGCAATCAGCCCCAGCATTTT.

This clone was seen only a few times. J is TRBJ1-1 and V is TRBV10-1, with a tentative D call TRBD1 (6 bases). This CDR3 is built from 12 residues. Looked up from germline, CDR1 is WNHNN and CDR2 is SYGVQD (reference sequence). V was shortened by 9 bases and J by 1 base, with 9 bases between the two germline ends. CDR3 sequence reads: CARRTENTEAFF. The CDR3 region has the DNA TGCGCCAGACGGACAGAGAACACTGAAGCTTTCTTT.

The genes are TRBV27 and TRBJ2-3, with 11 bases fitting TRBD2. Germline trimming cut 4 bases from V and 0 bases from J; bases unmatched to any gene: 12. This CDR3 region has 19 residues. Per the germline V gene, CDR1 is MNHEY and CDR2 is SMNVEV (reference sequence). In DNA form, the CDR3 reads TGTGCCAGCAGTTCAACTACTAGACTAGCGGGGATTAGCACAGATACGCAGTATTTT. As protein: CASSSTTRLAGISTDTQYF.

This chain joins TRBV15 and TRBJ1-4, with 9 nucleotides matching TRBD1. The CDR3 is 15 amino acids. With 0 bases clipped from V and 8 bases from J, the junction kept 4 bases outside the gene matches. Germline values: CDR1 LNHNV, CDR2 YYDKDF (reference sequence). This chain's CDR3 is CATSREGQGGEKLFF. Here the CDR3 DNA reads TGTGCCACCAGCAGAGAGGGACAGGGAGGAGAAAAACTGTTTTTT.

This chain links TRBV7-2 with TRBJ2-7; D possibly uses TRBD1 or TRBD2 (5 bases each). The CDR3 is made up of 16 amino acids. Germline loops: CDR1 SGHTA, CDR2 FQGNSA. The V gene lost 3 bases and the J gene lost 3 bases, with 18 bases spanning the gap. CDR3 sequence reads: CASSFLGGLAHYEQYF. CDR3 nucleotide sequence: TGTGCCAGCAGCTTTCTTGGGGGATTAGCGCACTACGAGCAGTACTTC.

This clone is a singleton in its sample. As DNA, the CDR3 is TGTGCCAGCACCAGCGGGCAGGGGCAGTACTTC. This gives the protein CASTSGQGQYF. This sequence joins TRBV5-6 and TRBJ2-7, with a weak D call TRBD2 (6 bases). V was pared by 6 bases and J by 9 bases, with 13 bases between. This CDR3 has 11 residues. The germline gives CDR1 SGHDT, CDR2 YYEEEE.

The chain recombines TRBV9 with TRBJ1-4; TRBD1 might be the D (6 bases). Germline V gives CDR1 SGDLS, CDR2 YYNGEE. V was pared by 3 bases and J by 4 bases, with 13 bases between. The CDR3 extends over 15 amino acids. This chain's CDR3 is CASSGDTRGNEKLFF. For the CDR3, the DNA is TGTGCCAGCAGCGGGGACACCCGGGGTAATGAAAAACTGTTTTTT.

The chain uses TRBV6-5 and TRBJ1-2; D possibly corresponds to TRBD1 (5 bases). The CDR3 is made up of 14 amino acids. Trimming removed 7 bases at V and 7 bases at J, with 19 bases between. The germline V gene has CDR1 MNHEY and CDR2 SVGAGI. CDR3 sequence (DNA): TGTGCCAGCACCCCCCGGGCAGCCGACAGTGGCTACACCTTC. This gives the protein CASTPRAADSGYTF.

The J gene is TRBJ1-1, the V gene TRBV12-3 or TRBV12-4, with 7 bases fitting TRBD1. The CDR3 loop spans 13 amino acids. The trim removed 6 bases at V and 1 base at J, leaving 2 bases unmatched. The CDR3 coding sequence is TGTGCCAGCAGGGGGACAGAGAACACTGAAGCTTTCTTT. This gives the protein CASRGTENTEAFF.

The sample holds one count of this clone. CDR3 nucleotide sequence: TGTGCCAGCAGTCGCCAAACACTCTACGAGCAGTACTTC. Translation: CASSRQTLYEQYF. This sequence joins TRBV27 and TRBJ2-7; no definite D call. The CDR3 has 13 residues. Germline CDR1 and CDR2: MNHEY and SMNVEV (reference sequence). Trimming pared 5 bases from V and 3 bases from J, leaving 11 bases between.

The chain is built from TRBV5-1 and TRBJ2-3; D perhaps matches TRBD1 (5 bases). The CDR3 contains 15 residues. Germline V gene sequence: CDR1 SGHRS, CDR2 YFSETQ. V dropped 2 bases and J dropped 4 bases, with 14 bases sitting between them. CDR3 nucleotides: TGCGCCAGCAGCTTAGCCCTAGACAGTCCAGATACGCAGTATTTT. This encodes CASSLALDSPDTQYF.

The V gene is TRBV7-9, the J gene TRBJ2-5; 8 bases fit TRBD2. Germline V CDR1 and CDR2: SEHNR, FQNEAQ (reference sequence). V lost 0 bases, J lost 4 bases, and 16 bases stayed unmatched. The CDR3 totals 19 residues. The CDR3 protein is CASSLAPISGKSSGETQYF. The DNA of the CDR3 is TGTGCCAGCAGCTTAGCCCCGATTAGCGGGAAGTCAAGTGGAGAGACCCAGTACTTC.

V gene TRBV5-6 combines with J gene TRBJ1-1; 8 nucleotides line up with TRBD1. The CDR3 has 17 amino acids. Per the germline V gene, CDR1 is SGHDT and CDR2 is YYEEEE. The V and J ends lost 6 bases and 2 bases, in that order; junction bases with no gene match: 15. The CDR3: CASTISRQGRRNTEAFF. Here the CDR3 DNA reads TGTGCCAGCACCATATCTCGACAGGGGAGAAGAAACACTGAAGCTTTCTTT.

The V and J genes are TRBV5-6 and TRBJ2-2; 10 nucleotides line up with TRBD2. This CDR3 comprises 17 residues. Germline V gene data show CDR1 as SGHDT and CDR2 as YYEEEE. V trimming: 3 bases; J trimming: 0 bases; junction bases outside the gene matches: 5. The CDR3 coding sequence is TGTGCCAGCAGCTCGGGACTAGCGATAACGAACACCGGGGAGCTGTTTTTT. Its protein product is CASSSGLAITNTGELFF.

The chain joins TRBV29-1 to TRBJ2-1; D call uncertain. The CDR3 totals 10 residues. Trimming pared 5 bases from V and 5 bases from J, leaving 4 bases between. In germline, CDR1 is SQVTM, CDR2 ANQGSEA. CDR3 sequence reads: CSVINNEQFF. CDR3 coding DNA: TGCAGCGTTATTAACAATGAGCAGTTCTTC.